These T cell receptor beta chains were read from a single sample in a study of Ad26.COV2.S vaccination and SARS-CoV-2 variants. Sequencing was performed with immunoSEQ multiplex PCR; in TCRdb, only in-frame clones are kept and a portion is missing. Of about 440,000 clones listed, roughly 87% were seen once; the top ten hold roughly 3.9%. The sample consisted of peripheral blood, taken in a trial of Ad26.COV2.S vaccine versus placebo. The receptor source for this set is a person between 18 and 65 years old who received the Ad26.COV2.S COVID-19 vaccine or a placebo. The conserved cysteine and the conserved F or W are not part of the CDR3 here.

V gene: TRBV5-4; CDR3 protein: ASSARDRNYGYT
V gene: TRBV13; CDR3 protein: ASSLGYSSRTGNEQF
V gene: TRBV7-6; CDR3 protein: ASSTSGTERTGELF
V gene: TRBV28; CDR3 protein: ASYTTGGGGFGNQPQH
V gene: TRBV20-1; CDR3 protein: SASKVNSNQPQH
V gene: TRBV5-1; CDR3 protein: ASSDGTYEQY
V gene: TRBV7-9; CDR3 protein: ASSRTQSSYNEQF
V gene: TRBV4-3; CDR3 protein: ASSQDTAADTQY
V gene: TRBV9; CDR3 protein: ASSVQASHTGELF
V gene: TRBV5-1; CDR3 protein: ASSLELQETQY
V gene: TRBV7-9; CDR3 protein: ASSFHRGKDEQY
V gene: TRBV6-5; CDR3 protein: ASPTKIPGYEQY
V gene: TRBV5-4; CDR3 protein: ASSYGQGGEQY
V gene: TRBV12-3/TRBV12-4; CDR3 protein: ASSLNPRGTQY
V gene: TRBV9; CDR3 protein: ASSETGLYGYT
V gene: TRBV5-1; CDR3 protein: ASSLVINTEAF
V gene: TRBV5-6; CDR3 protein: ASSFWTGSSGANVLT
V gene: TRBV2; CDR3 protein: ASSEPVQGTGNEQF
V gene: TRBV9; CDR3 protein: ASSATGGFYEQY
V gene: TRBV11-2; CDR3 protein: ASSVAGGLTGELF
V gene: TRBV7-3; CDR3 protein: ASSQASGRGTDTQY
V gene: TRBV7-9; CDR3 protein: ASSFGTGNTEAF
V gene: TRBV28; CDR3 protein: ASSLARGNQPQH
V gene: TRBV19; CDR3 protein: ASSVRTSGNYEQY
V gene: TRBV7-3; CDR3 protein: ASSLSPGEKLF
V gene: TRBV29-1; CDR3 protein: SAKRGEGETQY
V gene: TRBV9; CDR3 protein: ASSSRGIAKNIQY
V gene: TRBV7-2; CDR3 protein: ASSLPVRVNSYNEQF
V gene: TRBV27; CDR3 protein: ASSSPPGTDINEQF
V gene: TRBV7-9; CDR3 protein: ASSPLGQGQKGQTDTQY
V gene: TRBV10-3; CDR3 protein: AISDPNSYGYT
V gene: TRBV4-1; CDR3 protein: ASSQLGGNEQF
V gene: TRBV5-4; CDR3 protein: ASSLIRNEQF
V gene: TRBV10-3; CDR3 protein: AISESYGYT
V gene: TRBV19; CDR3 protein: ASSIRGGSGANVLT
V gene: TRBV3-1/TRBV3-2; CDR3 protein: ASSGRFGETQY
V gene: TRBV5-1; CDR3 protein: ASKTGVGFSYEQY
V gene: TRBV6-5; CDR3 protein: ASTAASTDTQY
V gene: TRBV7-2; CDR3 protein: ASSPEGRGSNEKLF
V gene: TRBV28; CDR3 protein: ASSLTDTQY
V gene: TRBV19; CDR3 protein: ASSMDPGTQY
V gene: TRBV27; CDR3 protein: ASSLQLASTDTQY
V gene: TRBV18; CDR3 protein: ASSPRNPAALDTQY
V gene: TRBV19; CDR3 protein: ASSIGGLPVETQY
V gene: TRBV6-2/TRBV6-3; CDR3 protein: ASSYSSGLETQY
V gene: TRBV7-9; CDR3 protein: ASSLPGGPYNEQF
V gene: TRBV7-3; CDR3 protein: ASSPGQLSTDTQY
V gene: TRBV28; CDR3 protein: ASTRLAGPYEQY
V gene: TRBV15; CDR3 protein: ATSRDPGRADTQY
V gene: TRBV30; CDR3 protein: AWSVPEMNTEAF
V gene: TRBV15; CDR3 protein: ATSSWDEQF
V gene: TRBV5-1; CDR3 protein: ASSREPNTEAF
V gene: TRBV5-1; CDR3 protein: ASSVGDRGGLAGFSYEQY
V gene: TRBV7-9; CDR3 protein: ASSLEASNSPLH
V gene: TRBV3-1/TRBV3-2; CDR3 protein: ASSRQGFATNEKLF
V gene: TRBV28; CDR3 protein: ASSYFRLAGVSDTQY
V gene: TRBV27; CDR3 protein: ASSFSRQVPGYT
V gene: TRBV6-2/TRBV6-3; CDR3 protein: ASSAQWRGAYEQY
V gene: TRBV11-1; CDR3 protein: ASSLRGGTGELF